This TCR beta chain was observed in a study of cytomegalovirus exposure and HLA in healthy donors. Study results and limitations: In an earlier analysis, productive rearrangement rates for most beta V segments clustered near 87% or 30%.

With V trimmed by 3 bases and J by 5 bases, 2 bases remained unmatched. The CDR3 is 13 amino acids. Germline V gene data show CDR1 as KGHSH and CDR2 as LQKENI. This clone was detected only a few times. Its antigen is as yet unknown. In the PCR, 60 Vbeta and 13 Jbeta primers were used. This table comes from immunoSEQ multiplex PCR, and its TCRdb copy is limited to in-frame clones, with some not included. This sample has around 280,000 clones, with about 90% found just once. Material: PBMCs. The receptor was derived from a young woman in good health and CMV-seronegative. The chain joins TRBV18 to TRBJ1-1, with 8 bases lining up with TRBD1. CDR3 bases: TGTGCCAGCTCACCCGACAGGGGTACTGAAGCTTTCTTT. It is translated as CASSPDRGTEAFF. The whole variable domain, filled in from reference TRBV18 and TRBJ1-1, reads NAGVMQNPRHLVRRRGQEARLRCSPMKGHSHVYWYRQLPEEGLKFMVYLQKENIIDESGMPKERFSAEFPKEGPSILRIQQVVRGDSAAYFCASSPDRGTEAFFGQGTRLTVV.